Listed here are 18 T cell receptor beta chains from one sample, sequenced in a study of shared clonotypes between healthy human individuals. Here immunoSEQ multiplex PCR was the method, and the copy in TCRdb shows in-frame clones only, minus some. The repertoire consists of about 1.1 million clones, with roughly 74% occurring once and the leading ten covering 0.5% to 0.65%. The sample consisted of memory CD4+ T cells from PBMCs. As to subset: CD45RA-negative fraction. All receptors come from a man younger than 35 in good health. Some clones in this sample may be carry-over from other donors' samples.

This clone was found once. The chain is built from TRBV5-5 and TRBJ1-1; tentative D call: TRBD1 (6 bases). V lost 4 bases to trimming and J lost 4 bases, with 11 bases between them. The CDR3 length is 13 residues. Germline CDR1 and CDR2: SGHKS and YYEKEE (reference sequence). CDR3 region: CASSEQGSTEAFF. The CDR3 nucleotides read TGTGCCAGCAGCGAACAGGGAAGCACTGAAGCTTTCTTT.

The V and J genes are TRBV7-2 and TRBJ2-1; 9 nucleotides align to TRBD2. The CDR3 length is 15 residues. The V gene end was trimmed by 1 base and the J gene end by 6 bases; junction bases not matched to a gene: 4. Germline assignment: CDR1 SGHTA and CDR2 FQGNSA. Written as DNA, the CDR3 is TGTGCCAGCAGCTTAGTGGCTAGCGGGATCAATGAGCAGTTCTTC. Translation: CASSLVASGINEQFF.

The chain employs TRBV27 and TRBJ2-7; 9 bases are shared with TRBD2. The CDR3 covers 15 residues. CDR1 and CDR2 (germline): MNHEY, SMNVEV (reference sequence). The V segment lost 2 bases and the J segment 5 bases; nucleotides outside the gene matches: 7. The CDR3 bases are TGTGCCAGCAGTTTAAGGGCGGGAGGGCCCGACGAGCAGTACTTC. Its translation: CASSLRAGGPDEQYF.

The CDR3 sequence: CATSRVIGDRGNQPQHF. The CDR3 DNA follows: TGTGCCACCAGCAGAGTTATAGGGGACAGGGGCAATCAGCCCCAGCATTTT. The chain uses TRBV15 and TRBJ1-5; 9 nucleotides match TRBD1. Looked up from germline, CDR1 is LNHNV and CDR2 is YYDKDF (reference sequence). Trimming took 1 base from V and 2 from J; bases not matched to a gene: 6. The CDR3 extends over 17 amino acids.

Only one count was recorded for this clone. The chain combines TRBV5-1 with TRBJ1-3; TRBD1 matches at 9 bases. Germline V gene lookup returns CDR1 SGHRS and CDR2 YFSETQ. The CDR3 is 15 residues long. The junction had 7 bases not matched to a gene; V was cut back by 4 bases and J by 5 bases. This CDR3 reads CASSEEGQGRNTIYF. In DNA, the CDR3 is TGCGCCAGCAGCGAGGAAGGACAGGGGAGAAACACCATATATTTT.

The chain uses TRBV7-2 and TRBJ2-1; 7 bases line up with TRBD1. With 5 bases clipped from V and 6 bases from J, the junction kept 7 bases outside the gene matches. Germline-derived CDR1 and CDR2 are SGHTA and FQGNSA. The CDR3 is 14 residues long. The CDR3 sequence is CASSNRGPANEQFF. In DNA, the CDR3 is TGTGCCAGCAGCAACAGGGGTCCCGCCAATGAGCAGTTCTTC.

A remark on this clone: This likely reflects a read error, since a far larger clone is one base away. The sample contains more than one DNA sequence encoding this CDR3. This chain joins TRBV11-2 and TRBJ2-3, with no clear D. CDR3 size: 12 residues. The germline V and J ends were trimmed by 3 bases and 0 bases, with 1 base remaining between them. Per the germline V gene, CDR1 is SGHAT and CDR2 is FQNNGV. The CDR3 DNA is TGTGCCAGCAGCTTGAGCACAGATACGCAGTATTTT. This translates into CASSLSTDTQYF. Drawing the rest from reference TRBV11-2 and TRBJ2-3, the complete variable domain is EAGVAQSPRYKIIEKRQSVAFWCNPISGHATLYWYQQILGQGPKLLIQFQNNGVVDDSQLPKDRFSAERLKGVDSTLKIQPAKLEDSAVYLCASSLSTDTQYFGPGTRLTVL.

The V and J genes are TRBV19 and TRBJ2-5; tentative D call: TRBD2 (6 bases). This CDR3 is 17 amino acids long. The V end was cut by 5 bases, the J end by 1 base, with 20 bases between. Germline CDR1 reads LNHDA; CDR2 reads SQIVND (reference sequence). This chain's CDR3 is CASSLGLGGTVQETQYF. In nucleotides, the CDR3 is TGTGCCAGTAGTCTGGGATTGGGGGGAACTGTCCAAGAGACCCAGTACTTC.

About this clone: Other nucleotide sequences in the sample specify the same CDR3. The V and J genes are TRBV28 and TRBJ1-2, with TRBD1 identical over 10 bases. Germline trimming cut 5 bases from V and 3 bases from J; bases unmatched to any gene: 3. The CDR3 loop spans 14 amino acids. Germline V CDR1 and CDR2: MDHEN, SYDVKM. The CDR3: CASSTTGGDYGYTF. DNA for the CDR3: TGTGCCAGCAGTACGACAGGGGGCGACTATGGCTACACCTTC.

This clone has more than one count but fewer than ten. The rearrangement links TRBV6-6 to TRBJ2-7, with D uncertain. This CDR3 spans 13 amino acids. The germline V and J ends were trimmed by 2 bases and 2 bases, with 7 bases remaining between them. CDR1 and CDR2 (germline): MNHNY, SVGAGI (reference sequence). The CDR3 DNA is TGTGCCAGCAGTTACCAAGTTACCTACGAGCAGTACTTC. Translated: CASSYQVTYEQYF.

At least ten counts were recorded for this clone. The chain is built from TRBV18 and TRBJ2-2; D is possibly TRBD2 (5 bases). Trimming cost V 2 bases and J 4 bases, with 5 bases left between them. This CDR3 spans 13 amino acids. Germline CDR1 KGHSH, CDR2 LQKENI. The CDR3 region has the DNA TGTGCCAGCTCACCAGCGGGCACCGGGGAGCTGTTTTTT. It encodes CASSPAGTGELFF.

V and J are TRBV9 and TRBJ1-1; D not certain. Trimming took off 0 bases at V and 4 bases at J, with 7 bases between the two ends. The CDR3 contains 13 residues. Germline V CDR1 and CDR2: SGDLS, YYNGEE. In DNA, the CDR3 is TGTGCCAGCAGCGTAGCGGTGTTCACTGAAGCTTTCTTT. This translates into CASSVAVFTEAFF.

The gene calls are TRBV10-3 and TRBJ1-2; 7 bases fit TRBD1. Germline loops: CDR1 ENHRY, CDR2 SYGVKD. The trim removed 0 bases at V and 8 bases at J, leaving 15 bases unmatched. CDR3 length: 17 amino acids. The CDR3 sequence is CAISESLDRARRDGYTF. In DNA form, the CDR3 reads TGTGCCATCAGTGAGTCTCTTGACAGGGCCAGGCGGGACGGCTACACCTTC.

This clone is a singleton in its sample. This chain joins TRBV29-1 and TRBJ2-5; perhaps TRBD2 as D (5 bases). The V end lost 7 bases, the J end lost 5 bases, and 14 bases lay between the germline ends. From germline, CDR1 is SQVTM and CDR2 ANQGSEA. CDR3 size: 12 residues. In DNA form, the CDR3 reads TGCAGCGGAACTCCCGGGGTGGAGACCCAGTACTTC. It codes for CSGTPGVETQYF.

The V call is TRBV27, the J call TRBJ1-2; a weak D match, TRBD1 (5 bases). Germline V gene data show CDR1 as MNHEY and CDR2 as SMNVEV (reference sequence). V was cut by 6 bases and J by 1 base, with 9 bases left in between. CDR3 length: 13 amino acids. The CDR3 protein is CASSTTDNYGYTF. The CDR3 DNA is TGTGCCAGCAGCACGACAGATAACTATGGCTACACCTTC.

J is TRBJ2-7 and V is TRBV5-1, with 9 positions matching TRBD2. Trimming removed 3 bases from V and 6 bases from J; junction bases left unmatched: 7. The CDR3 covers 14 residues. CDR1 SGHRS and CDR2 YFSETQ come from the germline V gene. The CDR3 DNA sequence: TGCGCCAGCAGCTATAGCGGGAGTTCCCGCGAGCAGTACTTC. Residues: CASSYSGSSREQYF.

V usage is TRBV19 and J usage is TRBJ1-1; tentatively, D is TRBD1 (6 bases). The V gene's germline CDR1 is LNHDA and CDR2 SQIVND (reference sequence). The CDR3 length is 15 residues. The germline V and J ends were trimmed by 4 bases and 5 bases, with 17 bases remaining between them. The CDR3 DNA is TGTGCCAGTAGTAAGCCCCCAGGGGCGGGGACTGAAGCTTTCTTT. Translating gives CASSKPPGAGTEAFF.

The CDR3 protein is CASLKPGTTGYTF. CDR3 nucleotides: TGTGCCAGCTTAAAACCCGGGACAACTGGCTACACCTTC. V and J are TRBV28 and TRBJ1-2; possible D gene TRBD1, 6 bases. The CDR3 consists of 13 residues. V was clipped by 8 bases and J by 7 bases, with 17 bases between them. Looked up from germline, CDR1 is MDHEN and CDR2 is SYDVKM.